One T cell receptor (beta chain) is described in this entry. What it binds is not known. The data were produced by immunoSEQ multiplex PCR, yet TCRdb's version contains in-frame clones alone and is incomplete. The sample includes about 88,000 clones, 94% of them seen just once. The entry originates in a study of graft-versus-host responses after intestinal transplantation. Study overall: Multivisceral, liver-intestinal, or isolated intestinal transplants were received by the recipients. Findings of the study overall: The authors found GvH clones in recipient marrow, some appearing first in ileum or blood.

This TCR was recovered from a human donor who was the organ donor for an intestinal transplant. This material consisted of unstimulated CD4+ T cells sorted from spleen or lymph node cells, taken before transplant.

DNA of the CDR3: TGTGCCAGCAGCAAGGGACAGGTGAACACTGAAGCTTTCTTT. This gives the protein CASSKGQVNTEAFF. V gene TRBV5-4 combines with J gene TRBJ1-1, with 8 bases aligning to TRBD1. The CDR3 length is 14 residues. Germline trimming cut 4 bases from V and 0 bases from J; bases unmatched to any gene: 2. Germline V lookup: CDR1 SGHNT, CDR2 YYREEE (reference sequence).